This T cell receptor (beta chain) is from a study of blood T cells in healthy people across ages. Study-wide results and caveats: CMV infection status of these donors was not known.

The CDR3 totals 17 residues. V lost 4 bases, J lost 6 bases, and 23 bases lay in between. From germline, CDR1 is SGHTA and CDR2 FQGNSA. On this clonotype itself: As yet, its antigen is unknown.

A second PCR of 7 to 11 cycles used a sample-barcoded 5' primer and a J-beta primer mix. TCRdb redid the calling of the 5' RACE reads with MiXCR, one entry per CDR3 protein. The top ten hold less than 0.75% of the sample, which has roughly 1 million distinct CDR3 sequences, about 25% seen once. These data were also filed under a second study, of T cells of mothers and their children.

The V call is TRBV7-2, the J call TRBJ2-3, with D possibly called TRBD1 or TRBD2 (6 bases each). Specimen: blood. This sequence was found in a girl aged 2 to 9 in good health. The DNA of the CDR3 is TGTGCCAGCAGCTACGCGGGACAAGGGAACCACCAGGATACGCAGTATTTT. This sequence encodes CASSYAGQGNHQDTQYF.